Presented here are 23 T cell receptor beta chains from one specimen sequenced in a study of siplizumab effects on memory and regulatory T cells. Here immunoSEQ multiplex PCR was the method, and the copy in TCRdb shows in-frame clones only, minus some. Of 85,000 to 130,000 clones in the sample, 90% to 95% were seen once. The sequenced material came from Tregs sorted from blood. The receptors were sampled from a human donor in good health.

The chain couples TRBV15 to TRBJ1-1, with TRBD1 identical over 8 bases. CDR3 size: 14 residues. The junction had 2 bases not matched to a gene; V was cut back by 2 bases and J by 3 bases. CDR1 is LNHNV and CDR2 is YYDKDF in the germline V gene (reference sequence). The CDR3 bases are TGTGCCACCAGCAGAAGGGACAGGTACACTGAAGCTTTCTTT. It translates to CATSRRDRYTEAFF.

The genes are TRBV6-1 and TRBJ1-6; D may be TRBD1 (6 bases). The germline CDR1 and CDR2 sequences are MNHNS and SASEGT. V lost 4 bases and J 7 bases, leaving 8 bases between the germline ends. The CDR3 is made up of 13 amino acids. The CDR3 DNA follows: TGTGCCAGCAGTGGTCAGGGGAATTCACCCCTCCACTTT. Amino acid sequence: CASSGQGNSPLHF.

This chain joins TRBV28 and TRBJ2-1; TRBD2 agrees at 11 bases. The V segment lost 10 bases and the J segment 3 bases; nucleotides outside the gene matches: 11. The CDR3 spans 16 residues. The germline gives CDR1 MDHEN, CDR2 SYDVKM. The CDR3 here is CATRSGTSGNYNEQFF. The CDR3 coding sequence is TGTGCCACCCGATCCGGGACTAGCGGTAACTACAATGAGCAGTTCTTC.

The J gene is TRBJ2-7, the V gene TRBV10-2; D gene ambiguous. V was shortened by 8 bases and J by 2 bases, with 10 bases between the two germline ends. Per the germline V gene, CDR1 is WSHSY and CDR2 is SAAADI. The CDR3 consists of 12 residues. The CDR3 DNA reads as TGCGCCAGCCTGCAACCCCCCTACGAGCAGTACTTC. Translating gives CASLQPPYEQYF.

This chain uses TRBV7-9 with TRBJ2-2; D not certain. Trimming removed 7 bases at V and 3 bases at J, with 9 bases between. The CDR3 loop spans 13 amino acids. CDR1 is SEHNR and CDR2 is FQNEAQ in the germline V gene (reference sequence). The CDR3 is CASKTLDTGELFF. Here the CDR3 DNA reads TGTGCCAGCAAGACTCTGGACACCGGGGAGCTGTTTTTT.

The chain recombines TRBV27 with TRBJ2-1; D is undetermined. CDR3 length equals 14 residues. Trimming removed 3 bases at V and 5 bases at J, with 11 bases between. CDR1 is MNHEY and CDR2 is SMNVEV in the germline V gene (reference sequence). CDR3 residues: CASSFTLQHNEQFF. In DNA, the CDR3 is TGTGCCAGCAGTTTTACTTTACAGCACAATGAGCAGTTCTTC.

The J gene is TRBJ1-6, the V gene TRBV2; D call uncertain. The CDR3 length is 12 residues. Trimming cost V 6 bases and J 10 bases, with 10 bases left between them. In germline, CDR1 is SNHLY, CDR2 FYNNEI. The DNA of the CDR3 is TGTGCCAGCAGGCGGGGAGGGTCACCCCTCCACTTT. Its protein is CASRRGGSPLHF. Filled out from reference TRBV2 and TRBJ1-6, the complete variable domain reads EPEVTQTPSHQVTQMGQEVILRCVPISNHLYFYWYRQILGQKVEFLVSFYNNEISEKSEIFDDQFSVERPDGSNFTLKIRSTKLEDSAMYFCASRRGGSPLHFGNGTRLTVT.

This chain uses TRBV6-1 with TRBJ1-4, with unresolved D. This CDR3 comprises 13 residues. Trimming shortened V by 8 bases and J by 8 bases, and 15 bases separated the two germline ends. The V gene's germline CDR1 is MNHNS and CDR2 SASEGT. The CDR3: CASGMGGAEKLFF. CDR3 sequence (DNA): TGTGCCAGCGGGATGGGTGGAGCGGAAAAACTGTTTTTT.

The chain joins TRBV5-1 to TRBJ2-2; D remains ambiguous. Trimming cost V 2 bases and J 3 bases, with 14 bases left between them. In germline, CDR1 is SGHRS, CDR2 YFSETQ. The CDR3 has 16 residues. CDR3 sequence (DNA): TGCGCCAGCAGCTTCATTGGAGCCGGATACACCGGGGAGCTGTTTTTT. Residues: CASSFIGAGYTGELFF.

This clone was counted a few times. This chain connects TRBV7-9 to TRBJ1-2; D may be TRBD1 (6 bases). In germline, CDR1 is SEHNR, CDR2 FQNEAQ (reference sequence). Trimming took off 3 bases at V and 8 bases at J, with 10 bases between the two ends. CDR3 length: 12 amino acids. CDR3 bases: TGTGCCAGCAGCTTGGGGGCAGTGGGCTACACCTTC. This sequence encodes CASSLGAVGYTF.

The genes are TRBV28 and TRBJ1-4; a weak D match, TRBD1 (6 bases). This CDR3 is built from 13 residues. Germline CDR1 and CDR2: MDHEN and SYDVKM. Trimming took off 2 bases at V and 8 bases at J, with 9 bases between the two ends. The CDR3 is CASSLQGREKLFF. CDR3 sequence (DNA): TGTGCCAGCAGTTTACAGGGGAGGGAAAAACTGTTTTTT.

This CDR3 reads CASEVTGTPIRSYNEQFF. In DNA, the CDR3 is TGTGCCAGCGAGGTTACCGGGACTCCTATCCGCTCCTACAATGAGCAGTTCTTC. The J gene is TRBJ2-1, the V gene TRBV2, with a weak D call TRBD2 (6 bases). The CDR3 is made up of 18 amino acids. Germline V gene data show CDR1 as SNHLY and CDR2 as FYNNEI. V was shortened by 8 bases and J by 0 bases, with 23 bases between the two germline ends.

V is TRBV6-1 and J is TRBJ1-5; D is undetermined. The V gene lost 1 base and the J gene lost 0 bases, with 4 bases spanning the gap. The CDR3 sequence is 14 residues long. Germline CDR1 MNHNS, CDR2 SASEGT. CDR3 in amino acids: CASSEGYSNQPQHF. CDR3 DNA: TGTGCCAGCAGTGAAGGGTATAGCAATCAGCCCCAGCATTTT.

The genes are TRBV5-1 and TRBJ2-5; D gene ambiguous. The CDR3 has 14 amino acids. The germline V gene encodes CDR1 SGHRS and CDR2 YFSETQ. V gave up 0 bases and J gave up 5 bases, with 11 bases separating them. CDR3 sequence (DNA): TGCGCCAGCAGCTTGGCTTCGGTCCAGGAGACCCAGTACTTC. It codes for CASSLASVQETQYF.

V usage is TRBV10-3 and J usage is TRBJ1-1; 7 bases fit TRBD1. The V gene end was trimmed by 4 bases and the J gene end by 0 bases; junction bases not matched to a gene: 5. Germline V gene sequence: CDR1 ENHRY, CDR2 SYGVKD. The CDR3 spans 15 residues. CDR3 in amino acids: CAISAQTGMNTEAFF. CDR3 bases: TGTGCCATCAGTGCCCAGACAGGGATGAACACTGAAGCTTTCTTT.

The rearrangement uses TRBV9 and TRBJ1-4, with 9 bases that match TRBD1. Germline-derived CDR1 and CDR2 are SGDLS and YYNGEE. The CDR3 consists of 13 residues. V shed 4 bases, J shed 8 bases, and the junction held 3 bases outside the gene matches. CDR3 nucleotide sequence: TGTGCCAGCAGCAGGGACAGGGACGAAAAACTGTTTTTT. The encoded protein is CASSRDRDEKLFF.

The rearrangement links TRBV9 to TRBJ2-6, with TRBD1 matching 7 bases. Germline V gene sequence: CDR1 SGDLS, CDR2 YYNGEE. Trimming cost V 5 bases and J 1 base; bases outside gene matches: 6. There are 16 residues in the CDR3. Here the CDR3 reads CASSLMTGSGANVLTF. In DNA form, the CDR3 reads TGTGCCAGCAGTTTAATGACAGGGTCTGGGGCCAACGTCCTGACTTTC.

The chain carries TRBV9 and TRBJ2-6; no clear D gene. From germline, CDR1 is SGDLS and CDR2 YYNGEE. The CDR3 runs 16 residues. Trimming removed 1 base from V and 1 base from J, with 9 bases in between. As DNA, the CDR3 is TGTGCCAGCAGCGTAAGTCGGGCGTCTGGGGCCAACGTCCTGACTTTC. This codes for CASSVSRASGANVLTF.

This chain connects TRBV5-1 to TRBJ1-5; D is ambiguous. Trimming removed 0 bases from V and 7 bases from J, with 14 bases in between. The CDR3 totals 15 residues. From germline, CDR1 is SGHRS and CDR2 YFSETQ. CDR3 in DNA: TGCGCCAGCAGCTTGGCCGGGGAAGGGCACCAGCCCCAGCATTTT. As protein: CASSLAGEGHQPQHF.

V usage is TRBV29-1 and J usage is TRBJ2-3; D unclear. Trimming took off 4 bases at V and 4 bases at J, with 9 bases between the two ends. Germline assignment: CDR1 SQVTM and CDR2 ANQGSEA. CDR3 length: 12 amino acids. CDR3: CSVVHLADTQYF. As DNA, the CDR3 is TGCAGCGTTGTCCATCTGGCAGATACGCAGTATTTT.

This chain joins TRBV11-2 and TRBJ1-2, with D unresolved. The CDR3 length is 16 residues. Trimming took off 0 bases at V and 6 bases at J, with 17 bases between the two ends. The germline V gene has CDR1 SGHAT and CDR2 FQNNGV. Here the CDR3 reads CASSLDFYQRSHGYTF. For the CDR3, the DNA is TGTGCCAGCAGCTTAGATTTTTACCAGCGTAGTCATGGCTACACCTTC.

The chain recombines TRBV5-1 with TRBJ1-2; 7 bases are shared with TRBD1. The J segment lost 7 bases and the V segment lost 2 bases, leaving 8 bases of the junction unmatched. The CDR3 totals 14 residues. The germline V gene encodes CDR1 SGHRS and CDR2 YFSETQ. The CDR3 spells CASSFYRGDGGYTF. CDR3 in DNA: TGCGCCAGCAGCTTTTACAGGGGAGACGGTGGCTACACCTTC.

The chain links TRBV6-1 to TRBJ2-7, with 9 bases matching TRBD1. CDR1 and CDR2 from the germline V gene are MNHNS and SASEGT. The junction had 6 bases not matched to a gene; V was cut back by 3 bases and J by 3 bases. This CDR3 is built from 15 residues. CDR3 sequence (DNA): TGTGCCAGCAGTGAGACCCGGGACAGGGTCTACGAGCAGTACTTC. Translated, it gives CASSETRDRVYEQYF.